This T cell receptor (beta chain) was profiled in a study of blood T cell repertoires in COVID-19. The table came from immunoSEQ multiplex PCR; TCRdb's copy has only in-frame clones and leaves some out. Of approximately 350,000 clones listed, 80% to 90% are singletons. This CDR3 has 17 residues. Germline V gives CDR1 GTSNPN, CDR2 SVGIG (reference sequence). Trimming cost V 4 bases and J 3 bases, with 24 bases left between them. This clone was counted a few times. The sequence derives from a man aged 18 to 35 who had recovered from COVID-19. Source material: PBMCs or T cells enriched from blood (not recorded which). This chain joins TRBV30 and TRBJ1-2; D gene uncertain. CDR3 sequence: CAWTEPGTAPGDYGYTF. The CDR3 DNA is TGTGCCTGGACCGAACCCGGAACGGCCCCCGGGGACTATGGCTACACCTTC.